This TCR beta chain derives from a study of Graves' ophthalmopathy and Graves' hyperthyroidism. As the template, RNA transcripts were used to amplify TCR beta CDR3 regions. The first round was an RT-PCR with HTBI primers, and the second round was a multiplex PCR. Via MiXCR, TCRdb re-called the multiplex PCR reads, giving one row per CDR3 protein. The sample has approximately 640,000 distinct CDR3 sequences; approximately 39% are singletons. The ends lost 4 bases at V and 5 bases at J; junction bases unmatched: 7. From germline, CDR1 is LGHNA and CDR2 YNFKEQ. This CDR3 comprises 14 residues. Only one count was recorded for this clonotype.

This receptor was obtained from an adult man with Graves' ophthalmopathy. The specimen sequenced was peripheral blood. The V and J genes are TRBV4-2 and TRBJ1-2, with TRBD1 matching over 7 bases. The CDR3 coding sequence is TGTGCCAGCAGCCCCCAGGGACAGCTTTATGGCTACACCTTC. Protein sequence: CASSPQGQLYGYTF.